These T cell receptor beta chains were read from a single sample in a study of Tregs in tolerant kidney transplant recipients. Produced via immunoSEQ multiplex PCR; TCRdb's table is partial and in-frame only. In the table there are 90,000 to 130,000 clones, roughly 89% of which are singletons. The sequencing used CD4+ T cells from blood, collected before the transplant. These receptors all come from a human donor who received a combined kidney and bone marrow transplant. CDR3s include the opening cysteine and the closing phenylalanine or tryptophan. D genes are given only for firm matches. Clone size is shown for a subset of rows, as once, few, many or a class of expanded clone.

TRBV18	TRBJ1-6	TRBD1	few	CASSSQGQGGNSPLHF	TGTGCCAGCTCATCCCAGGGGCAGGGGGGCAATTCACCCCTCCACTTT
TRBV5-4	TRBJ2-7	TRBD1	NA	CASSTQGASEQYF	TGTGCCAGCAGCACACAGGGGGCAAGCGAGCAGTACTTC
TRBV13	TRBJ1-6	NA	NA	CASSLGAGVKSPLHF	TGTGCCAGCAGCTTAGGGGCAGGGGTTAAATCACCCCTCCACTTT
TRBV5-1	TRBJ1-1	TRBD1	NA	CASSLITPTGGESEAFF	TGCGCCAGCAGCTTGATCACCCCCACAGGGGGCGAAAGTGAAGCTTTCTTT
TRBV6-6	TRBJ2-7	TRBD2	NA	CASNRGLTLSYEQYF	TGTGCCAGCAATCGGGGACTAACCCTTTCCTACGAGCAGTACTTC
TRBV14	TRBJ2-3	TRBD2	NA	CASSLIRGGTDTQYF	TGTGCCAGCAGCCTTATCCGGGGGGGCACAGATACGCAGTATTTT
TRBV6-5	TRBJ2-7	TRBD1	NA	CASSKGQGFPYEQYF	TGTGCCAGCAGCAAGGGACAGGGGTTTCCCTACGAGCAGTACTTC
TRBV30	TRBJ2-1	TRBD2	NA	CAWTSGPYNEQFF	TGTGCCTGGACTAGCGGCCCTTACAATGAGCAGTTCTTC
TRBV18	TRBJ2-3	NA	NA	CASSPRSGASTDTQYF	TGTGCCAGCTCACCACGATCAGGTGCCAGCACAGATACGCAGTATTTT
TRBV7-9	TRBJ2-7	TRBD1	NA	CASSLGDRAASYEQYF	TGTGCCAGCAGCTTAGGGGACAGGGCAGCCTCCTACGAGCAGTACTTC
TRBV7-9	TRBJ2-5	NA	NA	CASSLFSGETQYF	TGTGCCAGCAGCCTGTTTAGCGGAGAGACCCAGTACTTC
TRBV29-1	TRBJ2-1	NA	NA	CSVEGAGKNNEQFF	TGCAGCGTTGAAGGGGCAGGGAAGAACAATGAGCAGTTCTTC
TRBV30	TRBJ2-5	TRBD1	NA	CAWSVGVLDRNQETQYF	TGTGCCTGGAGTGTAGGGGTTTTGGACAGGAACCAAGAGACCCAGTACTTC
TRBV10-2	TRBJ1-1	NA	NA	CASSTGGQGIKAFF	TGCGCCAGCAGTACCGGGGGGCAGGGGATAAAGGCTTTCTTT
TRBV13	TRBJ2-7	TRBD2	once	CASSLTPLGGRAGEQYF	TGTGCCAGCAGCTTAACGCCCCTGGGGGGGAGGGCCGGGGAGCAGTACTTC
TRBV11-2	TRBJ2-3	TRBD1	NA	CASSSRQGAGDTQYF	TGTGCCAGCAGCTCCAGACAGGGGGCAGGAGATACGCAGTATTTT
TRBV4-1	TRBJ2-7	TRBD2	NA	CASSLGTSGRYYEQYF	TGCGCCAGCAGCCTCGGGACTAGCGGGAGGTACTACGAGCAGTACTTC
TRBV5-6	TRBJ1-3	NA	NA	CASQPRREYTIYF	TGTGCCAGCCAACCCCGGAGGGAGTACACCATATATTTT
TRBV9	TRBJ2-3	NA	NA	CASSVGPPRDTQYF	TGTGCCAGCAGCGTAGGGCCCCCCCGAGATACGCAGTATTTT
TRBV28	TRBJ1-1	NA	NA	CASSLRLGAPGPNTEAFF	TGTGCCAGCAGTTTAAGATTGGGGGCGCCAGGCCCAAACACTGAAGCTTTCTTT
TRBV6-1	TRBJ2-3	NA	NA	CASSDRGTDTQYF	TGTGCCAGCAGTGATAGGGGTACTGATACGCAGTATTTT
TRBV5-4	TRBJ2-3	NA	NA	CASSLARGQNTDTQYF	TGTGCCAGCAGCTTGGCCCGTGGACAGAACACAGATACGCAGTATTTT
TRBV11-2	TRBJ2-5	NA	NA	CASSQRASETQYF	TGTGCCAGCAGCCAGAGGGCATCCGAGACCCAGTACTTC
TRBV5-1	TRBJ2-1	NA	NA	CASSAGQSNEQFF	TGCGCCAGCAGCGCAGGACAGTCCAATGAGCAGTTCTTC
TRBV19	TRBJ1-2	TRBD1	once	CASSPGTGKANYGYTF	TGTGCCAGTAGCCCCGGGACAGGGAAAGCTAACTATGGCTACACCTTC
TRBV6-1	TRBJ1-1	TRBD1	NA	CASSGQGNTEAFF	TGTGCCAGCAGCGGACAGGGGAACACTGAAGCTTTCTTT
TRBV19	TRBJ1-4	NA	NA	CASRRGINEKLFF	TGTGCCAGCAGAAGGGGGATAAATGAAAAACTGTTTTTT
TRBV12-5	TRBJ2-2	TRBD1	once	CASGFGDRVGTGELFF	TGTGCTAGTGGTTTCGGGGACAGGGTAGGGACCGGGGAGCTGTTTTTT
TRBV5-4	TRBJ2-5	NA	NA	CASSFWAGSQTQYF	TGTGCCAGCAGCTTTTGGGCAGGGTCACAGACCCAGTACTTC
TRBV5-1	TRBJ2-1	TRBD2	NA	CASLSLAGGPNEQFF	TGCGCCAGCCTATCACTAGCGGGAGGGCCCAATGAGCAGTTCTTC
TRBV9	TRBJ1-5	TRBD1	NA	CASSVGQGGNQPQHF	TGTGCCAGCAGCGTCGGACAGGGAGGCAATCAGCCCCAGCATTTT
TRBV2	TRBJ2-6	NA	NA	CASSATPGAPGANVLTF	TGTGCCAGCAGCGCAACCCCAGGGGCGCCTGGGGCCAACGTCCTGACTTTC
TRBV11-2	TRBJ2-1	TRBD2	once	CASKRRASGGARPFF	TGTGCCAGTAAAAGGAGGGCTAGCGGGGGGGCCAGGCCGTTCTTC
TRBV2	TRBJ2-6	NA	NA	CASSQSADSGANVLTF	TGTGCCAGCAGCCAAAGCGCGGACTCTGGGGCCAACGTCCTGACTTTC
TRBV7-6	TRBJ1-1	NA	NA	CASSLGRNTEAFF	TGTGCCAGCAGCTTGGGCCGGAACACTGAAGCTTTCTTT
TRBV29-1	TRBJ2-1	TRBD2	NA	CSVVSSGRAGEQFF	TGCAGCGTTGTTTCTAGCGGGAGGGCCGGGGAGCAGTTCTTC
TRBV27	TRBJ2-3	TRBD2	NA	CASSPAGGRGDTQYF	TGTGCCAGCAGTCCCGCGGGGGGGCGAGGGGATACGCAGTATTTT
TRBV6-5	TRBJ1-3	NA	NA	CASRTNLGGNTIYF	TGTGCCAGCAGGACTAACTTGGGGGGAAACACCATATATTTT
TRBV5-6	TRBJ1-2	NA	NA	CASSFLGQGSPYGYTF	TGTGCCAGCAGCTTTCTGGGGCAGGGGAGTCCCTATGGCTACACCTTC
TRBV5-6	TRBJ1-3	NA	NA	CASSPTPGARSNTIYF	TGTGCCAGCAGCCCCACCCCAGGGGCACGGTCAAACACCATATATTTT
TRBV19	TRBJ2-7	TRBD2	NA	CASSIVGLGFYEQYF	TGTGCCAGTAGTATAGTCGGACTAGGTTTCTACGAGCAGTACTTC
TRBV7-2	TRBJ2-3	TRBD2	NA	CASSLAGAAGGRTDTQYF	TGTGCCAGCAGCTTAGCTGGGGCCGCGGGGGGCCGCACAGATACGCAGTATTTT
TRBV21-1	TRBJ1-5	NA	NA	CASSKGPTGLGQPQHF	TGTGCCAGCAGCAAAGGACCGACAGGGCTGGGTCAGCCCCAGCATTTT
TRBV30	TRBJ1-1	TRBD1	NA	CAWSAIDRGWNTEAFF	TGTGCCTGGAGCGCAATAGACAGGGGATGGAACACTGAAGCTTTCTTT
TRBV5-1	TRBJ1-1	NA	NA	CASSLALTGRGDTEAFF	TGCGCCAGCAGCTTGGCCTTGACAGGCCGGGGGGACACTGAAGCTTTCTTT
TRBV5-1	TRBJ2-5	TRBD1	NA	CASSLFVTGQETQYF	TGCGCCAGCAGCTTGTTCGTGACAGGGCAAGAGACCCAGTACTTC
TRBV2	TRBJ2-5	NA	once	CASRRTGNQETQYF	TGTGCCAGCAGGAGAACAGGGAACCAAGAGACCCAGTACTTC
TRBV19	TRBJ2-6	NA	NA	CASSIGGAAGANVLTF	TGTGCCAGTAGTATTGGAGGGGCGGCTGGGGCCAACGTCCTGACTTTC
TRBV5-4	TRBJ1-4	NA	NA	CASSPSIAGGVTNEKLFF	TGTGCCAGCAGCCCCTCGATAGCGGGGGGCGTTACTAATGAAAAACTGTTTTTT
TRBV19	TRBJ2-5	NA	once	CASSTSPLWETQYF	TGTGCCAGTAGTACCAGTCCTTTGTGGGAGACCCAGTACTTC
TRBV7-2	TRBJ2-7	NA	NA	CASGQDFLEQYF	TGTGCCAGCGGCCAGGACTTTCTCGAGCAGTACTTC
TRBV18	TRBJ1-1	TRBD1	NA	CASSPQTGVNTEAFF	TGTGCCAGCTCACCGCAGACAGGGGTGAACACTGAAGCTTTCTTT